The sequence of this T cell receptor (beta chain) was determined in a study of STAT5B mutations in CD4+ large granular lymphocyte leukemia. This clone came up a few times. Assay: immunoSEQ multiplex PCR; the TCRdb copy retains only in-frame clones and omits some. The sample consists of around 33,000 clones, about four fifths of them appearing once. Looked up from germline, CDR1 is SEHNR and CDR2 is FQNEAQ (reference sequence). The CDR3 has 16 residues. The ends were cut back, 6 bases at V and 0 bases at J, with 15 bases in the middle. The chain joins TRBV7-9 to TRBJ1-5; D remains unclear. The sample taken for sequencing was CD4+ T cells from blood buffy coats. The TCR was taken from a human donor in good health. Here the CDR3 reads CASSLTGTDSNQPQHF. The DNA of the CDR3 is TGTGCCAGCAGTCTTACGGGTACTGATAGCAATCAGCCCCAGCATTTT.